The T cell receptor (beta chain) described here comes from a study of technical replicates of blood from a handful of donors. Profiled with immunoSEQ multiplex PCR; TCRdb holds only in-frame clones, not every one. The sample holds about 97,000 clones, about 95% seen once. In this sample, this clone turned up a few times. This CDR3 region has 12 residues. Germline V gene data show CDR1 as LNHDA and CDR2 as SQIVND (reference sequence). V was clipped by 2 bases and J by 4 bases, with 3 bases between them. This chain uses TRBV19 with TRBJ1-5; D is undetermined. Sequencing was performed on T cells isolated from PBMCs. This clonotype was obtained from a human donor in good health. CDR3 loop: CASSIPNQPQHF. As DNA, the CDR3 is TGTGCCAGTAGTATACCTAATCAGCCCCAGCATTTT. The full variable domain, in which reference TRBV19 and TRBJ1-5 provide the parts outside the CDR3, is DGGITQSPKYLFRKEGQNVTLSCEQNLNHDAMYWYRQDPGQGLRLIYYSQIVNDFQKGDIAEGYSVSREKKESFPLTVTSAQKNPTAFYLCASSIPNQPQHFGDGTRLSIL.